These 18 T cell receptor beta chains share one sample of origin, sequenced in a study of T-cell memory formation after mild COVID-19. TCRdb redid the calling of the 5' RACE reads with MiXCR, one entry per CDR3 protein. The data contain 470,000 or so distinct CDR3 sequences, over 15% of them singletons. Sequencing was done on a sample of PBMCs or a T cell subset sorted from them (not recorded which). Source of these receptors: an adult woman who had mild COVID-19 (a few samples of this study predate the infection). Cell type and time point are not known.

This clonotype has a handful of counts. V is TRBV2 and J is TRBJ2-3; 10 bases agree with TRBD1. This CDR3 has 14 amino acids. With V trimmed by 6 bases and J by 3 bases, 3 bases remained unmatched. Germline V lookup: CDR1 SNHLY, CDR2 FYNNEI. Written as DNA, the CDR3 is TGTGCCAGCAGCGGGGACAGGGGAACAGATACGCAGTATTTT. This codes for CASSGDRGTDTQYF.

This clonotype was picked up a small number of times. The rearrangement uses TRBV9 and TRBJ2-1; 10 bases fit TRBD2. CDR3 length: 16 amino acids. V shed 4 bases, J shed 0 bases, and the junction held 4 bases outside the gene matches. Germline V CDR1 and CDR2: SGDLS, YYNGEE. This CDR3 reads CASSPQRGGSYNEQFF. CDR3 coding DNA: TGTGCCAGCAGCCCCCAGCGGGGGGGCTCCTACAATGAGCAGTTCTTC.

This clonotype was seen a few times. This chain connects TRBV5-1 to TRBJ2-2, with 13 bases fitting TRBD2. Germline CDR1 and CDR2: SGHRS and YFSETQ. This CDR3 has 19 residues. With V trimmed by 8 bases and J by 4 bases, 17 bases remained unmatched. This CDR3 reads CASRASLSLAGGLTGELFF. The CDR3 DNA reads as TGCGCCAGTAGAGCCTCCCTTTCACTAGCGGGAGGGCTCACCGGGGAGCTGTTTTTT.

This clonotype was recorded a few times. This chain links TRBV20-1 with TRBJ2-1; D gene unclear. V dropped 0 bases and J dropped 9 bases, with 9 bases sitting between them. Germline CDR1 DFQATT, CDR2 SNEGSKA (reference sequence). This CDR3 has 12 amino acids. CDR3 loop: CSARDLGVEQFF. DNA of the CDR3: TGCAGTGCTAGAGATCTGGGCGTTGAGCAGTTCTTC.

This clonotype has ten or more counts. The gene calls are TRBV27 and TRBJ2-3, with D tentatively TRBD2 (5 bases). CDR1 is MNHEY and CDR2 is SMNVEV in the germline V gene (reference sequence). This CDR3 spans 15 amino acids. Trimming stripped 6 bases from V and 0 bases from J, with 13 bases between. The CDR3 spells CASSWRAASTDTQYF. The CDR3 DNA reads TGTGCCAGCAGCTGGAGAGCGGCTAGCACAGATACGCAGTATTTT.

The DNA of the CDR3 is TGTGCCAGCTCGTCCACTCACGAGCAGTACTTC. Translating gives CASSSTHEQYF. V gene TRBV18 combines with J gene TRBJ2-7; D is unresolved. The germline gives CDR1 KGHSH, CDR2 LQKENI. The CDR3 has 11 amino acids. Trimming removed 6 bases from V and 5 bases from J, with 8 bases in between.

The genes are TRBV20-1 and TRBJ2-5; the D gene is possibly TRBD1 (6 bases). Looked up from germline, CDR1 is DFQATT and CDR2 is SNEGSKA (reference sequence). The CDR3 spans 15 residues. With 4 bases removed from V and 4 bases from J, the gap between germline ends came to 19 bases. The CDR3 reads CSAKSGGRVTETQYF. Written as DNA, the CDR3 is TGCAGTGCTAAGTCTGGGGGCAGGGTGACAGAGACCCAGTACTTC.

This clonotype was seen a handful of times. The CDR3 region has the DNA TGTGCCAGTAGTATAGGTTCAGGGGGCACCGGGGAGCTGTTTTTT. Its protein product is CASSIGSGGTGELFF. This chain links TRBV19 with TRBJ2-2; TRBD1 matches at 7 bases. J lost 4 bases, V lost 1 base, and 3 bases had no gene match. Germline V lookup: CDR1 LNHDA, CDR2 SQIVND (reference sequence). CDR3 length: 15 residues.

This clonotype was found a few times. The chain has TRBV4-3 and TRBJ2-7, with D maybe TRBD1 (6 bases). V was shortened by 0 bases and J by 3 bases, with 12 bases between the two germline ends. CDR3 length equals 15 residues. CDR1 and CDR2 (germline): LGHNA, YSLEER. CDR3 coding DNA: TGCGCCAGCAGCCAAGAAAGTACAGGGCGCTACGAGCAGTACTTC. It is translated as CASSQESTGRYEQYF.

The J gene is TRBJ2-7, the V gene TRBV6-2 or TRBV6-3; D may match TRBD1 or TRBD2 (9 bases each). Trimming removed 5 bases from V and 5 bases from J, with 25 bases in between. Germline V gene lookup returns CDR1 MNHEY and CDR2 SVGEGT. The CDR3 contains 17 residues. CDR3 residues: CASSGTGQAGGLDEQYF. The CDR3 DNA reads TGTGCCAGCAGTGGGACAGGGCAGGCGGGAGGGCTCGACGAGCAGTACTTC.

This clonotype was seen more than once but under ten times. The V gene is TRBV25-1, the J gene TRBJ2-3; 8 nucleotides align to TRBD2. This CDR3 contains 15 residues. Losses at the gene ends were 5 bases for V and 5 bases for J; bases not matched to a gene: 9. The germline gives CDR1 MGHDK, CDR2 SYGVNS. CDR3 DNA: TGTGCCAGCAGTAGCCCGGGACTAGGGAAAGATACGCAGTATTTT. It specifies CASSSPGLGKDTQYF.

This clonotype was counted only a few times. The chain combines TRBV27 with TRBJ1-6, with TRBD1 matching 7 bases. V shed 3 bases, J shed 10 bases, and the junction held 6 bases outside the gene matches. Germline loops: CDR1 MNHEY, CDR2 SMNVEV (reference sequence). This CDR3 is 14 amino acids long. Here the CDR3 reads CASSFLGRGSPLHF. Written as DNA, the CDR3 is TGTGCCAGCAGTTTCTTGGGCAGGGGGTCACCCCTCCACTTT.

The CDR3 loop reads CASSGLESSTDTQYF. The CDR3 region has the DNA TGTGCCAGCAGTGGATTGGAGTCTAGCACAGATACGCAGTATTTT. This rearrangement joins TRBV2 to TRBJ2-3, with D unclear. V was pared by 4 bases and J by 0 bases, with 11 bases between. The CDR3 is 15 residues long. CDR1 is SNHLY, CDR2 FYNNEI, per germline.

This clonotype was observed a handful of times. The chain is built from TRBV13 and TRBJ2-7, with 7 bases identical to TRBD1. Trimming took 6 bases from V and 0 from J; bases not matched to a gene: 5. Germline CDR1 is PRHDT and CDR2 is FYEKMQ (reference sequence). The CDR3 sequence is 14 residues long. CDR3 in DNA: TGTGCCAGCAGAGAAGGGACAGACTCCTACGAGCAGTACTTC. It encodes CASREGTDSYEQYF.

Only a few counts were recorded for this clonotype. CDR3: CASSQEFLAGTTDTQYF. Here the CDR3 DNA reads TGCGCCAGCAGCCAAGAGTTCCTAGCGGGGACCACAGATACGCAGTATTTT. This chain links TRBV4-1 with TRBJ2-3, with TRBD2 matching 9 bases. V dropped 0 bases and J dropped 2; count of bases not matched to a gene: 6. Germline V gene data show CDR1 as MGHRA and CDR2 as YSYEKL. The CDR3 length is 17 residues.

This clonotype was recorded many times. The rearrangement joins TRBV9 to TRBJ2-5; D not resolved. Germline values: CDR1 SGDLS, CDR2 YYNGEE. Trimming stripped 0 bases from V and 5 bases from J, with 14 bases between. The CDR3 loop spans 15 amino acids. The CDR3 nucleotides are TGTGCCAGCAGCGTAGGTAGCCTCCAAAGGGAGACCCAGTACTTC. Its translation: CASSVGSLQRETQYF.

This clonotype was found many times. This chain connects TRBV12-3 or TRBV12-4 to TRBJ1-5; 8 bases agree with TRBD1. The CDR3 has 19 residues. With 6 bases clipped from V and 0 bases from J, the junction kept 16 bases outside the gene matches. CDR3 loop: CASSPERDRLGFSNQPQHF. In DNA, the CDR3 is TGTGCCAGCAGCCCTGAGCGGGACAGGCTCGGATTTAGCAATCAGCCCCAGCATTTT.

This clonotype was seen repeatedly, ten times or more. The chain couples TRBV7-9 to TRBJ2-1; 10 bases are a match to TRBD2. CDR1 and CDR2 (germline): SEHNR, FQNEAQ (reference sequence). The CDR3 totals 15 residues. The V gene end was trimmed by 4 bases and the J gene end by 7 bases; junction bases not matched to a gene: 7. The CDR3 spells CASSWSGRGSNEQFF. Here the CDR3 DNA reads TGTGCCAGCAGCTGGAGCGGGAGGGGGTCGAATGAGCAGTTCTTC.